These T cell receptor beta chains were read from a single sample in a study of blood T cell repertoires in COVID-19. The method was immunoSEQ multiplex PCR; TCRdb's version includes in-frame clones alone and lacks a portion of them. The profile covers about 190,000 clones, with approximately 80% appearing a single time and roughly an eighth taken by the ten largest. The sequenced sample was peripheral blood. These TCRs come from a woman aged 45 to 65 with acute or convalescent COVID-19. The CDR3 runs from the conserved cysteine through the conserved F or W. D genes are given only for firm matches. Size is stated for part of the rows, as once, few or many counts, or as a class when the clone is expanded.

17	TRBV10-2	TRBJ1-5	once	.	TGCGCCAGCAGTGAGTCCTTGACAGGCCATCGCAATCAGCCCCAGCATTTT	CASSESLTGHRNQPQHF
13	TRBV29-1	TRBJ1-6	.	TRBD1	TGCAGCGTTGGCCGGGACAGCAATTCACCCCTCCACTTT	CSVGRDSNSPLHF
15	TRBV6-6	TRBJ1-1	.	TRBD1	TGTGCCAGCAGTTACTCGGGACAGAGGAACACTGAAGCTTTCTTT	CASSYSGQRNTEAFF
17	TRBV14	TRBJ2-3	.	TRBD2	TGTGCCAGCAGCCGAGTAGCGGGATATTTGGCCACAGATACGCAGTATTTT	CASSRVAGYLATDTQYF
16	TRBV5-1	TRBJ1-1	few	.	TGCGCCAGCAGCAGCGGGACTCTCGCCCTGAACACTGAAGCTTTCTTT	CASSSGTLALNTEAFF
17	TRBV4-3	TRBJ2-2	.	TRBD2	TGCGCCAGCAGCCAGAACAGCGGGGGCGCGAACACCGGGGAGCTGTTTTTT	CASSQNSGGANTGELFF
15	TRBV7-8	TRBJ2-7	.	.	TGTGCCAGCAGCTTAGAATTTCTCCCGGGCTACGAGCAGTACTTC	CASSLEFLPGYEQYF
15	TRBV14	TRBJ1-4	once	.	TGTGCCAGCAGCCCTCAGGGGATCCGGAATGAAAAACTGTTTTTT	CASSPQGIRNEKLFF
15	TRBV6-2/TRBV6-3	TRBJ1-1	.	.	TGTGCCAGCAGTCCCCCCCGGGGGTCGGGCACTGAAGCTTTCTTT	CASSPPRGSGTEAFF
14	TRBV6-4	TRBJ1-5	.	TRBD1	TGTGCCAGCAGTCCAGAAGGGGGCGGGCAGCCCCAGCATTTT	CASSPEGGGQPQHF
14	TRBV24-1	TRBJ2-7	.	.	TGTGCCACCAGTGATAATACAGGGACCATCGAGCCCGTTTTC	CATSDNTGTIEPVF
14	TRBV5-8	TRBJ2-1	.	TRBD2	TGTGCCAGCATCAAGCGGGGGTCCTACAATGAGCAGTTCTTC	CASIKRGSYNEQFF
15	TRBV27	TRBJ1-3	.	TRBD1	TGTGCCAGCAGTTTAAACAGGGGGTCTGGAAACACCATATATTTT	CASSLNRGSGNTIYF
15	TRBV6-5	TRBJ2-1	.	TRBD2	TGTGCCAGCAGTTACGAGCGGGACCGCCTCAATGAGCAGTTCTTC	CASSYERDRLNEQFF
15	TRBV29-1	TRBJ1-1	.	.	TGCAGCGTTGGAGGGACCCGACAGGCCCACACTGAAGCTTTCTTT	CSVGGTRQAHTEAFF
13	TRBV4-1	TRBJ1-5	few	.	TGCGCCAGCAGCCAAGAGTACAGCCGGCCCCAGCATTTT	CASSQEYSRPQHF
16	TRBV28	TRBJ1-2	medium-sized	TRBD1	TGTGCCAGCAGTTTGATATCCGGGACAGCGAACTATGGCTACACCTTC	CASSLISGTANYGYTF
14	TRBV27	TRBJ1-5	.	.	TGTGCCAGCAGGAAGGGAGGGATCGGTCAGCCCCAGCATTTT	CASRKGGIGQPQHF
15	TRBV7-8	TRBJ2-1	.	TRBD2	TGTGCCAGCAGCTTAGAGTGGGGGGGCTACAATGAGCAGTTCTTC	CASSLEWGGYNEQFF
14	TRBV6-5	TRBJ1-1	.	TRBD1	TGTGCCAGCAGTTTCGACAGGGTGGACACTGAAGCTTTCTTT	CASSFDRVDTEAFF
12	TRBV7-9	TRBJ2-3	.	.	TGTGCCAGCAGCTACTCGGTAGATACGCAGTATTTT	CASSYSVDTQYF
14	TRBV28	TRBJ2-1	few	.	TGTGCCAGCAGGTCACTAGTAAGAGTCAATGAGCAGTTCTTC	CASRSLVRVNEQFF
14	TRBV7-2	TRBJ1-2	.	.	TGTGCCAGCAGCTCCTACCCTGGAACTAATGGCTACACCTTC	CASSSYPGTNGYTF
15	TRBV7-8	TRBJ1-1	.	.	TGTGCCAGCAGCCCAGAAGGGGGGGCCCTCGGTGAAGCTTTCTTT	CASSPEGGALGEAFF
14	TRBV28	TRBJ2-3	.	.	TGTGCCAGCAGTTCCTCCCTTCCCACAGATACGCAGTATTTT	CASSSSLPTDTQYF
15	TRBV27	TRBJ1-2	.	.	TGTGCCAGCAGCCAACTCCCCCTGGGCAGATATGGCTACACCTTC	CASSQLPLGRYGYTF
13	TRBV27	TRBJ1-1	.	.	TGTGCCAGCAGTTTGAGACAGAACACTGAAGCTTTCTTT	CASSLRQNTEAFF
14	TRBV19	TRBJ2-3	.	.	TGTGCCAGTAGTGGGGCGGGACAGACAGATACGCAGTATTTT	CASSGAGQTDTQYF
14	TRBV19	TRBJ1-4	.	TRBD1	TGTGCCAGTAGTCGAGCGGACAGGGAAGAAAAACTGTTTTTT	CASSRADREEKLFF
14	TRBV7-6	TRBJ1-1	.	TRBD1	TGTGCCAGCAGCTTAAGACAGGGCGTCACTGAAGCTTTCTTT	CASSLRQGVTEAFF
16	TRBV18	TRBJ1-2	.	.	TGTGCCAGCTCAGAATACTGGACAGACCCTTTAGAGGGCTACACCTTC	CASSEYWTDPLEGYTF
17	TRBV28	TRBJ2-6	.	TRBD1	TGTGCCAGCAGTACACCGACAGGGTCCTCTGGGGCCAACGTCCTGACTTTC	CASSTPTGSSGANVLTF
16	TRBV6-2/TRBV6-3	TRBJ1-5	.	.	TGTGCCAGCAGTTACTCACACAGGAATAGCAATCAGCCCCAGCATTTT	CASSYSHRNSNQPQHF
15	TRBV28	TRBJ1-2	.	TRBD1	TGTGCCAGCTGGGGCTGGGGGACAGGTCTCGATGGCTACACCTTC	CASWGWGTGLDGYTF
13	TRBV18	TRBJ1-1	.	.	TGTGCCAGCTCAGAGGGACAGAACACTGAAGCTTTCTTT	CASSEGQNTEAFF
15	TRBV6-6	TRBJ2-1	.	.	TGTGCCAGCAGGTCTGGATGGGGCGCGGGGAATGAGCAGTTCTTC	CASRSGWGAGNEQFF